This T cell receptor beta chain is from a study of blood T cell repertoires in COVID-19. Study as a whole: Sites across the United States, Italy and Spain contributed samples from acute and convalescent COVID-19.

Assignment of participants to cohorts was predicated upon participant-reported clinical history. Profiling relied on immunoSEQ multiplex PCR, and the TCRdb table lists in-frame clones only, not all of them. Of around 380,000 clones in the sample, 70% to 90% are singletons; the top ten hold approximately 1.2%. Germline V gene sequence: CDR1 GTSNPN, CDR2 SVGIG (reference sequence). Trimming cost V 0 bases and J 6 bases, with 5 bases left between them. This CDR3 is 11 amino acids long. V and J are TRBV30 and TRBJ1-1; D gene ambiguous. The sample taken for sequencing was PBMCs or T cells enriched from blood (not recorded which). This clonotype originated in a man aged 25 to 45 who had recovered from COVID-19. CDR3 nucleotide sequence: TGTGCCTGGAGTGTACAGCCTGAAGCTTTCTTT. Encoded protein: CAWSVQPEAFF. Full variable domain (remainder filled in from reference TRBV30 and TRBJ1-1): SQTIHQWPATLVQPVGSPLSLECTVEGTSNPNLYWYRQAAGRGLQLLFYSVGIGQISSEVPQNLSASRPQDRQFILSSKKLLLSDSGFYLCAWSVQPEAFFGQGTRLTVV.